A single sample is the source of the 20 T cell receptor beta chains below, sequenced in a study of blood T cell repertoires in COVID-19. TCRdb's copy holds only in-frame clones and misses some; the assay was immunoSEQ multiplex PCR. The table has 150,000 to 200,000 clones, around 80% seen once; the top ten hold approximately 12%. The sequenced material came from PBMCs or T cells enriched from blood (not recorded which). The receptors shown here come from a woman in her sixties who had recovered from COVID-19.

J is TRBJ1-5 and V is TRBV6-4; D remains unclear. Germline V CDR1 and CDR2: MRHNA, SNTAGT. This CDR3 has 13 residues. V dropped 8 bases and J dropped 3 bases, with 11 bases sitting between them. The CDR3 DNA reads TGTGCCAGCTCCCCAGAAGTCAATCAGCCCCAGCATTTT. Protein product: CASSPEVNQPQHF.

This chain uses TRBV4-1 with TRBJ2-5, with 8 bases lining up with TRBD2. Germline trimming cut 1 base from V and 2 bases from J; bases unmatched to any gene: 6. The CDR3 runs to 16 residues. Germline lookup yields CDR1 MGHRA and CDR2 YSYEKL. The CDR3 DNA reads as TGCGCCAGCAGCCAAGTACCGGGACTAGGGCAAGAGACCCAGTACTTC. Translation gives CASSQVPGLGQETQYF.

The V gene is TRBV3-1 (or the pseudogene TRBV3-2), the J gene TRBJ1-2; the D gene is possibly TRBD1 (5 bases). CDR1 is LGHDT, CDR2 YNNKEL, per germline (reference sequence). The ends were cut back, 1 base at V and 1 base at J, with 7 bases in the middle. The CDR3 contains 14 residues. CDR3 in amino acids: CASSQGGGNYGYTF. The CDR3 nucleotides read TGTGCCAGCAGCCAAGGCGGGGGTAACTATGGCTACACCTTC.

This clone was recorded once. The rearrangement links TRBV2 to TRBJ1-6; TRBD1 is a possible D gene (6 bases). V lost 7 bases to trimming and J lost 5 bases, with 15 bases between them. The CDR3 totals 15 residues. CDR1 and CDR2 (germline): SNHLY, FYNNEI. For the CDR3, the DNA is TGTGCCAGCACCCCTCGACCAGGGGATAATTCACCCCTCCACTTT. This encodes CASTPRPGDNSPLHF.

The J gene is TRBJ2-3, the V gene TRBV28; D possibly corresponds to TRBD2 (6 bases). The V and J ends lost 2 bases and 1 base respectively, with 10 bases between them. This CDR3 region has 15 residues. CDR1 and CDR2 from the germline V gene are MDHEN and SYDVKM. CDR3 region: CASSLMRGRTDTQYF. The CDR3 DNA is TGTGCCAGCAGTTTAATGCGGGGACGCACAGATACGCAGTATTTT.

This clone has only one observation. The chain joins TRBV10-3 to TRBJ1-2; 9 bases fit TRBD1. The CDR3 length is 14 residues. Unmatched junction bases numbered 5, after V lost 4 bases and J lost 5 bases. CDR1 is ENHRY and CDR2 is SYGVKD in the germline V gene. For the CDR3, the DNA is TGTGCCATCAGTGGGGACAGGGTCTTTTATGGCTACACCTTC. It specifies CAISGDRVFYGYTF.

The chain recombines TRBV23-1 with TRBJ2-3, with D maybe TRBD1 (6 bases). TRBV23-1 is filed as an ORF, its function uncertain. Trimming took 6 bases from V and 1 from J, leaving 8 bases between them. The CDR3 contains 13 residues. Here the CDR3 reads CASRDSRTDTQYF. The CDR3 region has the DNA TGCGCCAGCAGGGACAGCCGCACAGATACGCAGTATTTT.

The V and J genes are TRBV3-1 (or the pseudogene TRBV3-2) and TRBJ1-2; 9 bases align to TRBD1. Per germline, CDR1 LGHDT and CDR2 YNNKEL (reference sequence). Trimming removed 0 bases from V and 6 bases from J; junction bases left unmatched: 8. The CDR3 covers 16 residues. CDR3 nucleotides: TGTGCCAGCAGCCAAGACGGACAGGGGTTAGGAAATGGCTACACCTTC. Protein product: CASSQDGQGLGNGYTF.

The rearrangement joins TRBV5-1 to TRBJ1-1, with TRBD1 matching 7 bases. CDR3 size: 15 residues. Germline lookup yields CDR1 SGHRS and CDR2 YFSETQ. The V gene end was trimmed by 0 bases and the J gene end by 1 base; junction bases not matched to a gene: 3. This CDR3 reads CASSLERGRNTEAFF. The DNA of the CDR3 is TGCGCCAGCAGCTTGGAAAGGGGGCGGAACACTGAAGCTTTCTTT.

The chain is built from TRBV2 and TRBJ1-3; perhaps TRBD1 as D (5 bases). Trimming shortened V by 3 bases and J by 3 bases, and 9 bases separated the two germline ends. The CDR3 extends over 14 amino acids. From germline, CDR1 is SNHLY and CDR2 FYNNEI. The CDR3 sequence is CASSDRAIGNTIYF. CDR3 coding DNA: TGTGCCAGCAGTGACAGGGCAATTGGAAACACCATATATTTT.

The rearrangement uses TRBV19 and TRBJ2-1, with 10 positions matching TRBD2. V dropped 3 bases and J dropped 3; count of bases not matched to a gene: 14. This CDR3 region has 19 residues. The germline CDR1 and CDR2 sequences are LNHDA and SQIVND (reference sequence). CDR3 residues: CASSMDLRMTSGYYNEQFF. In DNA form, the CDR3 reads TGTGCCAGTAGTATGGATCTTCGCATGACTAGCGGGTACTACAATGAGCAGTTCTTC.

This clone was observed at least ten times. The V gene is TRBV11-2, the J gene TRBJ1-2; D is possibly TRBD1 (6 bases). CDR3 size: 16 residues. V dropped 4 bases and J dropped 3 bases, with 18 bases sitting between them. Germline V gene sequence: CDR1 SGHAT, CDR2 FQNNGV. The CDR3 region is CASSSIRGGYDYGYTF. The CDR3 DNA sequence: TGTGCCAGCAGCTCGATAAGGGGGGGATACGACTATGGCTACACCTTC.

This sequence joins TRBV2 and TRBJ2-2, with D tentatively TRBD2 (6 bases). Germline loops: CDR1 SNHLY, CDR2 FYNNEI. This CDR3 is built from 15 residues. With 4 bases removed from V and 1 base from J, the gap between germline ends came to 10 bases. As DNA, the CDR3 is TGTGCCAGCAGTGTTAGCGGAGGGAACACCGGGGAGCTGTTTTTT. Encoded protein: CASSVSGGNTGELFF. The variable domain in full, completed from reference TRBV2 and TRBJ2-2, reads EPEVTQTPSHQVTQMGQEVILRCVPISNHLYFYWYRQILGQKVEFLVSFYNNEISEKSEIFDDQFSVERPDGSNFTLKIRSTKLEDSAMYFCASSVSGGNTGELFFGEGSRLTVL.

This clone has only one observation. The gene calls are TRBV28 and TRBJ2-1; 12 bases match TRBD2. Germline-derived CDR1 and CDR2 are MDHEN and SYDVKM. With V trimmed by 3 bases and J by 8 bases, 8 bases remained unmatched. The CDR3 loop spans 16 amino acids. DNA of the CDR3: TGTGCCAGCAGTTTCCGACCTAGCGGGAGGGCCTATGAGCAGTTCTTC. Residues: CASSFRPSGRAYEQFF.

This chain links TRBV9 with TRBJ1-4; 8 bases map to TRBD1. CDR3 length: 15 amino acids. V dropped 0 bases and J dropped 8; count of bases not matched to a gene: 6. The germline V gene encodes CDR1 SGDLS and CDR2 YYNGEE. CDR3 sequence: CASSVGGTGGEKLFF. In DNA form, the CDR3 reads TGTGCCAGCAGCGTAGGGGGGACAGGTGGAGAAAAACTGTTTTTT.

This sequence joins TRBV24-1 and TRBJ2-2; 9 positions agree with TRBD1. The germline gives CDR1 KGHDR, CDR2 SFDVKD. This CDR3 has 18 residues. The ends lost 4 bases at V and 4 bases at J; junction bases unmatched: 12. CDR3 in DNA: TGTGCCACCAGTGACCCCTCGGGGGACAGGGCCGGCACCGGGGAGCTGTTTTTT. Its translation: CATSDPSGDRAGTGELFF.

The chain joins TRBV11-2 to TRBJ1-1, with D unresolved. The ends were cut back, 5 bases at V and 1 base at J, with 11 bases in the middle. The CDR3 is made up of 14 amino acids. Germline CDR1 reads SGHAT; CDR2 reads FQNNGV. This chain's CDR3 is CASSPNSGNTEAFF. As DNA, the CDR3 is TGTGCCAGCAGCCCCAATTCGGGGAACACTGAAGCTTTCTTT.

This chain uses TRBV4-1 with TRBJ2-7, with 8 positions matching TRBD2. CDR1 is MGHRA, CDR2 YSYEKL, per germline. The CDR3 spans 16 residues. Trimming cost V 0 bases and J 0 bases; bases outside gene matches: 4. Written as DNA, the CDR3 is TGCGCCAGCAGCCAAGATGCTAGCGGGTTCTCCTACGAGCAGTACTTC. It yields the protein CASSQDASGFSYEQYF.

The V and J genes are TRBV5-1 and TRBJ2-7, with D tentatively TRBD1 (6 bases). The V end was cut by 0 bases, the J end by 0 bases, with 7 bases between. CDR1 and CDR2 from the germline V gene are SGHRS and YFSETQ. The CDR3 is 14 amino acids. This CDR3 is CASSLEGGSYEQYF. In DNA, the CDR3 is TGCGCCAGCAGCTTGGAAGGGGGCTCCTACGAGCAGTACTTC.

V gene TRBV6-1 combines with J gene TRBJ1-2; a possible D gene is TRBD1 (5 bases). V lost 3 bases and J 6 bases, leaving 14 bases between the germline ends. This CDR3 has 14 amino acids. Germline V gene data show CDR1 as MNHNS and CDR2 as SASEGT. The DNA for the CDR3 is TGTGCCAGCAGTGAGGCGGGGCTTGGGAATGGCTACACCTTC. Its protein product is CASSEAGLGNGYTF.